This entry concerns a single T cell receptor beta chain. This specimen comes from a study of blood T cell repertoires in COVID-19. Participants came from fewer than 25 US areas, aged about 18 to 90 years. Participants reported their clinical history, and cohort assignment relied on those reports. The V segment lost 0 bases and the J segment 4 bases; nucleotides outside the gene matches: 4. CDR1 is SGHRS and CDR2 is YFSETQ in the germline V gene. This CDR3 has 16 amino acids. Sequencing used immunoSEQ multiplex PCR; TCRdb keeps in-frame clones, though not all of them. Counted here are hundreds of thousands of clones, roughly 90% occurring once; the ten biggest clones make up approximately 4%.

V usage is TRBV5-1 and J usage is TRBJ2-2; 9 bases fit TRBD1. The sequencing sample was made of PBMCs or T cells enriched from blood (not recorded which). This clonotype was obtained from a woman aged 18-29 years with acute COVID-19. Written as DNA, the CDR3 is TGCGCCAGCAGCTTGGTGGGACAGGGATCCACCGGGGAGCTGTTTTTT. This translates into CASSLVGQGSTGELFF.